The T cell receptor (beta chain) under discussion was sequenced for a study of blood T cells in healthy people across ages. Background on the study: The template switching approach captured approximately one barcoded beta molecule for every two T cells.

Worth noting for this clonotype: A junction boundary mismatches the germline segment, possibly from a read error.

The CDR3 has 15 amino acids. The second PCR ran roughly 6 to 11 cycles with a sample-barcoded 5' primer and J-beta primers. TCRdb passed the 5' RACE reads through MiXCR, listing each CDR3 protein once. The data contain some 1.5 million distinct CDR3 sequences, roughly 27% of them singletons. The donors, all healthy, were Caucasians living in Russia, aged about 6 to 90. Specimen: blood. The chain employs TRBV12-3 or TRBV12-4 and TRBJ2-1; TRBD2 might be the D (6 bases). The receptor's source is a woman aged 30 to 39 in good health. DNA for the CDR3: TGTGCCAGCAGTTTCGGAGGGAGTGGGACCAATGAGCAGGTCTTC. It codes for CASSFGGSGTNEQVF.